These T cell receptor beta chains were read from a single sample in a study of identifying expanded T cells in peripheral blood. Generated by immunoSEQ multiplex PCR, the TCRdb table keeps only in-frame clones and is missing some. The table has about 85,000 clones, 88% seen once. The source material was blood. The receptors stem from a person aged 18 to 70 in good health. Each CDR3 is given with its conserved first and last residue. Fields, in order: D gene, J gene, V gene, clone size, CDR3 DNA, CDR3 protein. A D gene is named only where the DNA matches it firmly. Size is omitted from some rows. Given values are once, few, many or a class for expanded clones.

D: -
J: TRBJ1-6
V: TRBV4-3
size: -
DNA: TGCGCCAGCAGCCAAGAGACGGGGGGGAAGGGTTCACCCCTCCACTTT
CDR3: CASSQETGGKGSPLHF

D: -
J: TRBJ2-5
V: TRBV4-1
size: -
DNA: TGCGCCAGCAGCCAAGGCGAGGGGGAGGGCCAAGAGACCCAGTACTTC
CDR3: CASSQGEGEGQETQYF

D: -
J: TRBJ1-6
V: TRBV7-8
size: -
DNA: TGTGCCAGCAGCTCTGGAGGCTTGGGAAATTCACCCCTCCACTTT
CDR3: CASSSGGLGNSPLHF

D: TRBD1
J: TRBJ1-2
V: TRBV7-9
size: -
DNA: TGTGCCAGCAGCCACAGGGGACACTATGGCTACACCTTC
CDR3: CASSHRGHYGYTF

D: TRBD1
J: TRBJ1-1
V: TRBV4-1
size: -
DNA: TGCGCCAGCAGCCAGCGACAGGGCACTGAAGCTTTCTTT
CDR3: CASSQRQGTEAFF

D: -
J: TRBJ2-7
V: TRBV19
size: -
DNA: TGTGCCAGTAGTATTATGGCGAGCTCCTACGAGCAGTACTTC
CDR3: CASSIMASSYEQYF

D: TRBD1
J: TRBJ1-2
V: TRBV7-2
size: -
DNA: TGTGCCAGCAGCTTAGCGTCCGGCAGGGGGCTGTTATATGGCTACACCTTC
CDR3: CASSLASGRGLLYGYTF

D: -
J: TRBJ1-6
V: TRBV18
size: -
DNA: TGTGCCAGCTCCCCACGGCCGTCGGACGGCAGCTATAATTCACCCCTCCACTTT
CDR3: CASSPRPSDGSYNSPLHF

D: -
J: TRBJ2-1
V: TRBV28
size: -
DNA: TGTGCCAGCAGCCCCGCCTCAACTGACAATGAGCAGTTCTTC
CDR3: CASSPASTDNEQFF

D: -
J: TRBJ2-5
V: TRBV7-2
size: -
DNA: TGTGCCAGCAGCTTACATAGGGGGGGCCTGTCAGAGACCCAGTACTTC
CDR3: CASSLHRGGLSETQYF

D: -
J: TRBJ1-2
V: TRBV9
size: -
DNA: TGTGCCAGCAGCCCTATGACAGGAGCATATGGCTACACCTTC
CDR3: CASSPMTGAYGYTF

D: TRBD2
J: TRBJ2-7
V: TRBV7-2
size: -
DNA: TGTGCCAGCAGCTTAGGGACCAGCGGGGGCGGGGAGCAGTACTTC
CDR3: CASSLGTSGGGEQYF

D: -
J: TRBJ2-1
V: TRBV4-2
size: -
DNA: TGTGCCAGCAGCCAAGATTGGGACTCCTACAATGAGCAGTTCTTC
CDR3: CASSQDWDSYNEQFF

D: -
J: TRBJ1-1
V: TRBV7-9
size: -
DNA: TGTGCCAGCAGCTTAAGGGCCCCGGTCGTCACTGAAGCTTTCTTT
CDR3: CASSLRAPVVTEAFF

D: -
J: TRBJ2-5
V: TRBV7-9
size: -
DNA: TGTGCCAGCAGCCTGCAGGGTTGGGTAGAGACCCAGTACTTC
CDR3: CASSLQGWVETQYF

D: -
J: TRBJ1-2
V: TRBV7-2
size: -
DNA: TGTGCCAGCTCTGAGCAGAGGGCTGGCTACACCTTC
CDR3: CASSEQRAGYTF

D: -
J: TRBJ1-1
V: TRBV2
size: -
DNA: TGTGCCAGCAGATTACGGGAGCCGACTGAAGCTTTCTTT
CDR3: CASRLREPTEAFF

D: TRBD1
J: TRBJ1-3
V: TRBV6-5
size: -
DNA: TGTGCCAGCAGTCGAGACAGGGGGGTCGAGTATTTT
CDR3: CASSRDRGVEYF

D: -
J: TRBJ1-1
V: TRBV18
size: -
DNA: TGTGCCAGCTCACCACTTTGGTGGGGGGCTGAGGACACTGAAGCTTTCTTT
CDR3: CASSPLWWGAEDTEAFF

D: -
J: TRBJ2-7
V: TRBV4-2
size: few
DNA: TGTGCCAGCAGCCAAGACGAAGGGGCAGCGATGGAGCAGTACTTC
CDR3: CASSQDEGAAMEQYF

D: -
J: TRBJ2-1
V: TRBV28
size: -
DNA: TGTGCCAGCAGTTTGCCCCGGGCCAGGTGGGCTGAGCAGTTCTTC
CDR3: CASSLPRARWAEQFF

D: -
J: TRBJ2-7
V: TRBV27
size: -
DNA: TGTGCCAGCAGTGTCGACAGGGAGGGCTACGAGCAGTACTTC
CDR3: CASSVDREGYEQYF

D: -
J: TRBJ2-5
V: TRBV5-1
size: -
DNA: TGCGCCAGCAGCTCACCTGATCGGGAGACCCAGTACTTC
CDR3: CASSSPDRETQYF

D: TRBD1
J: TRBJ1-3
V: TRBV7-2
size: -
DNA: TGTGCCAGCAGCTTACTGACAGGGGGGACCATATATTTT
CDR3: CASSLLTGGTIYF

D: -
J: TRBJ1-4
V: TRBV5-6
size: -
DNA: TGTGCCAGCAGCTCCAGGGGAGCTAATGAAAAACTGTTTTTT
CDR3: CASSSRGANEKLFF

D: -
J: TRBJ1-2
V: TRBV10-3
size: few
DNA: TGTGCCACCAGGGACGGACTCGGCTATGGCTACACCTTC
CDR3: CATRDGLGYGYTF

D: TRBD2
J: TRBJ2-3
V: TRBV29-1
size: -
DNA: TGCAGCGTCCAACAGGGGGCTGCGATAGCGGGGGGGCCAAGAGATACGCAGTATTTT
CDR3: CSVQQGAAIAGGPRDTQYF

D: -
J: TRBJ1-2
V: TRBV6-5
size: -
DNA: TGTGCCAGCAGTTCGGCAGGCGGGGGTTATGGCTACACCTTC
CDR3: CASSSAGGGYGYTF

D: -
J: TRBJ1-2
V: TRBV19
size: -
DNA: TGTGCCAGTAGTATATTAGGCGGCAGGGGCCCTGGCTACACCTTC
CDR3: CASSILGGRGPGYTF

D: TRBD1
J: TRBJ2-4
V: TRBV11-2
size: -
DNA: TGTGCCAGCAGCCCCGGGGGTGCAGGGGGCGGAAAAAACATTCAGTACTTC
CDR3: CASSPGGAGGGKNIQYF

D: -
J: TRBJ2-7
V: TRBV28
size: -
DNA: TGTGCCAGCAGTATCGGCTTCTCCTACGAGCAGTACTTC
CDR3: CASSIGFSYEQYF

D: -
J: TRBJ1-1
V: TRBV4-1
size: -
DNA: TGCGCCAGCAGTGATACCGGGACCTTGAACACTGAAGCTTTCTTT
CDR3: CASSDTGTLNTEAFF

D: -
J: TRBJ2-7
V: TRBV19
size: -
DNA: TGTGCCAGTAGTATTCAGGTAGGACCTTACGAGCAGTACTTC
CDR3: CASSIQVGPYEQYF

D: -
J: TRBJ2-5
V: TRBV30
size: -
DNA: TGTGCCTGGACAACCCTGGGAGAGACCCAGTACTTC
CDR3: CAWTTLGETQYF

D: -
J: TRBJ2-2
V: TRBV23-1
size: -
DNA: TGCGCCAGCAGTCAATTATCTGCCGAAAGGGACAACAACTCGGCCCAGAACACCGGGGAGCTGTTTTTT
CDR3: CASSQLSAERDNNSAQNTGELFF

D: -
J: TRBJ2-1
V: TRBV2
size: -
DNA: TGTGCCAGCAGTGAAAATCTGCCGGCCTACAATGAGCAGTTCTTC
CDR3: CASSENLPAYNEQFF

D: -
J: TRBJ2-3
V: TRBV5-1
size: -
DNA: TGCGCCAGCAGCTTGGGATCTGGGGCGGATACGCAGTATTTT
CDR3: CASSLGSGADTQYF

D: -
J: TRBJ1-2
V: TRBV21-1
size: -
DNA: TGTGCCAGCAGCTTCCGGACAGGGGGAAATGGCTACACCTTC
CDR3: CASSFRTGGNGYTF

D: -
J: TRBJ2-5
V: TRBV6-5
size: -
DNA: TGTGCCAGCAGTTACGCTTGGACCACCAAGGAGACCCAGTACTTC
CDR3: CASSYAWTTKETQYF

D: -
J: TRBJ2-2
V: TRBV7-9
size: -
DNA: TGTGCCAGCAGCTCCGGCCCCGGAGGGGGGAAGGTGTTTTTT
CDR3: CASSSGPGGGKVFF

D: -
J: TRBJ2-3
V: TRBV9
size: -
DNA: TGTGCCAGCAGCGTACAATCCCCCACGGATACGCAGTATTTT
CDR3: CASSVQSPTDTQYF

D: TRBD1
J: TRBJ1-2
V: TRBV7-9
size: -
DNA: TGTGCCAGCAGCTTTTCTAGGGGGCTCGGCGGCTACACCTTC
CDR3: CASSFSRGLGGYTF

D: TRBD1
J: TRBJ1-5
V: TRBV19
size: -
DNA: TGTGCCAGTAGTATACGACAGGGACGTTTGCCTCAGCCCCAGCATTTT
CDR3: CASSIRQGRLPQPQHF

D: -
J: TRBJ2-7
V: TRBV4-1
size: -
DNA: TGCGCCAGCAGCCAAGTCTTCGGGGCCGTCTACGAGCAGTACTTC
CDR3: CASSQVFGAVYEQYF

D: -
J: TRBJ1-6
V: TRBV9
size: -
DNA: TGTGCCAGCAGCGTATTGACAGGCGAGCCCCTCCACTTT
CDR3: CASSVLTGEPLHF